This T cell receptor (beta chain) was sequenced during a study of PD-L1 blockade in urothelial cancer. Using immunoSEQ multiplex PCR, the repertoire was profiled, and TCRdb retains in-frame clones only, with some absent. The sample holds 90,000 to 120,000 clones, about 85% seen once. This material consisted of PBMCs, taken around atezolizumab (anti-PD-L1) treatment. The clonotype comes from a man between 45 and 60 years old with urothelial cancer.

CDR3 protein: CASSDSGGRSYNEQFF. In DNA, the CDR3 is TGCGCCAGCAGTGATTCGGGGGGTCGCTCCTACAATGAGCAGTTCTTC. V is TRBV10-1 and J is TRBJ2-1; 7 positions match TRBD2. CDR1 and CDR2 (germline): WNHNN, SYGVQD (reference sequence). Losses at the gene ends were 3 bases for V and 0 bases for J; bases not matched to a gene: 5. This CDR3 comprises 16 residues.